These T cell receptor beta chains were read from a single sample in a study of shared clonotypes between healthy human individuals. Measured with immunoSEQ multiplex PCR; TCRdb has only the in-frame clones, and not every one. In the table there are about 550,000 clones, roughly 95% of which are singletons. Sequencing was carried out using naive CD8+ T cells sorted from blood. These TCRs come from a woman younger than 45 in good health. The CDR3 runs from the conserved cysteine through the conserved F or W. Fields, in order: J gene, V gene, CDR3 protein.

>TRBJ2-1|TRBV7-6
CASSPHPGEGGNEQFF
>TRBJ2-7|TRBV5-1
CASSLEQGAGTYEQYF
>TRBJ1-1|TRBV5-1
CASSSGQGRSEAFF
>TRBJ2-3|TRBV21-1
CASEQIWSSGRTDTQYF
>TRBJ2-1|TRBV9
CASSVVRGDEQFF
>TRBJ1-3|TRBV28
CATLPSPYSGNTIYF
>TRBJ2-7|TRBV7-9
CASSYDRGNYEQYF
>TRBJ2-2|TRBV5-1
CASSLERTGFGLTGELFF
>TRBJ2-7|TRBV14
CASSQGGTYEQYF
>TRBJ2-7|TRBV19
CASTPAGCGRGYEQYF
>TRBJ2-7|TRBV6-5
CASRSQGYEQYF
>TRBJ2-5|TRBV6-1
CASSELLGREGYQETQYF
>TRBJ1-5|TRBV5-6
CASSLAGSGEPPQHF
>TRBJ2-3|TRBV10-1
CASSDEGRTTDTQYF
>TRBJ2-5|TRBV7-9
CASSSRVAVETQYF
>TRBJ1-3|TRBV7-8
CASSAPQGATGGSGNTIYF
>TRBJ2-1|TRBV13
CASSVSRRLAVYNEQFF
>TRBJ2-1|TRBV14
CASSQLAGGKLDEQFF
>TRBJ2-3|TRBV30
CAWRGPRRADTQYF
>TRBJ2-3|TRBV27
CASSFGVRTDTQYF
>TRBJ1-2|TRBV14
CASSPTGGPNYGYTF
>TRBJ1-1|TRBV27
CASTQTTGATTEAFF
>TRBJ2-3|TRBV11-2
CASSLGYRTSQDTQYF
>TRBJ2-3|TRBV9
CASSDRTGGASTDTQYF
>TRBJ1-5|TRBV27
CASSFGTANNQPQHF
>TRBJ1-1|TRBV2
CASSEMVLHEAFF
>TRBJ2-1|TRBV2
CASSDGGRISYNEQFF
>TRBJ2-3|TRBV27
CASSLKTFTDTQYF
>TRBJ1-2|TRBV29-1
CSVERTLNYGYTF
>TRBJ2-2|TRBV4-1
CASSQEGFRELFF
>TRBJ2-7|TRBV5-1
CASTLWGEGSYEQYF
>TRBJ2-3|TRBV15
CATSTQGLAGGPSRADTQYF
>TRBJ2-7|TRBV5-6
CASRSDRHGNYEQYF
>TRBJ2-3|TRBV27
CASGVGGTDTQYF
>TRBJ2-2|TRBV27
CASSLAGELFF
>TRBJ2-1|TRBV11-2
CASSLVGNEQFF
>TRBJ2-3|TRBV6-1
CASSLWDTDTQYF
>TRBJ2-1|TRBV7-6
CASSSRPGTSFNEQFF
>TRBJ2-3|TRBV28
CASSSLWSDRIHGDTQYF
>TRBJ2-2|TRBV6-5
CASGQGLGTGELFF
>TRBJ2-1|TRBV9
CASSVESRGAYNEQFF